This record covers a single T cell receptor (beta chain). Antigen: not known. Germline V CDR1 and CDR2: KGHSH, LQKENI. The CDR3 runs 15 residues. V was clipped by 1 base and J by 2 bases; unmatched bases: 1. This sample stems from a study of cytomegalovirus exposure and HLA in healthy donors. Overall study: There were 75 million to 95 million unique TCRs (from HLA-typed donors) in an early data release.

Vbeta (60) and Jbeta (13) primers were used in the PCR. The protocol was immunoSEQ multiplex PCR, while the TCRdb copy is restricted to in-frame clones and leaves out a portion. The table has approximately 140,000 clones, around 72% seen once; the top ten hold roughly 1.3%. Study-wide results and limits: Sequencing had likely introduced a cluster of highly shared sequence variants as an artifact. Reports credit the classifier with highly specific, highly sensitive diagnosis of cytomegalovirus status. In a later analysis, HLA-associated TCR beta chains were more clonally expanded than equally common others.

The V gene is TRBV18, the J gene TRBJ2-2; 7 nucleotides line up with TRBD1. The TCR sequence derives from a woman between 35 and 50 years old in good health and CMV-seronegative. The specimen sequenced was PBMCs. In DNA, the CDR3 is TGTGCCAGCTCACCACGGACAGGAAACACCGGGGAGCTGTTTTTT. This codes for CASSPRTGNTGELFF.